One sample yielded the 16 T cell receptor beta chains listed below, sequenced in a study of CD8 T cells in ankylosing spondylitis. Study-wide findings and caveats: Blood of patients with ankylosing spondylitis appeared to be characterized by a TCR beta motif of fewer than 10 highly homologous variants.

MiXCR, run by TCRdb on the 5' RACE reads, gives a single entry per CDR3 protein. In the table there are about 840,000 distinct CDR3 sequences, approximately 12% of which are singletons. Their recognized antigens are unknown. The sample was blood, either unsorted or a sorted T cell fraction (not recorded which). The source of these receptors is a male donor with ankylosing spondylitis.

The chain employs TRBV7-9 and TRBJ2-4; the D is unclear. In germline, CDR1 is SEHNR, CDR2 FQNEAQ (reference sequence). The V end was cut by 2 bases, the J end by 8 bases, with 7 bases between. The CDR3 runs to 12 residues. The CDR3 region has the DNA TGTGCCAGCAGCTTATGGGCGGACATTCAGTACTTC. It yields the protein CASSLWADIQYF.

This clonotype was seen once. The chain employs TRBV7-9 and TRBJ2-1; a possible D gene is TRBD2 (5 bases). CDR3 length equals 14 residues. The germline V gene encodes CDR1 SEHNR and CDR2 FQNEAQ (reference sequence). V lost 7 bases and J 5 bases, leaving 15 bases between the germline ends. Here the CDR3 DNA reads TGTGCCAGCACCAAGGGCGGGCGGGACAATGAGCAGTTCTTC. It translates to CASTKGGRDNEQFF.

This clonotype was recorded a few times. J is TRBJ1-2 and V is TRBV20-1; unclear D gene. The CDR3 extends over 13 amino acids. The germline CDR1 and CDR2 sequences are DFQATT and SNEGSKA (reference sequence). V shed 0 bases and J shed 2 bases, with 7 bases lying between them. CDR3 DNA: TGCAGTGCTAGAGAGAAGGAAAACTATGGCTACACCTTC. This encodes CSAREKENYGYTF.

This chain uses TRBV20-1 with TRBJ1-1, with 11 nucleotides matching TRBD1. Germline V lookup: CDR1 DFQATT, CDR2 SNEGSKA (reference sequence). This CDR3 spans 15 amino acids. V shed 7 bases and J 3 bases; nucleotides not matched to a gene: 10. This CDR3 is CSVTGTGGRDTEAFF. In nucleotides, the CDR3 is TGCAGTGTAACAGGGACAGGGGGTAGAGACACTGAAGCTTTCTTT.

The rearrangement joins TRBV7-8 to TRBJ2-4; no definite D call. V gave up 5 bases and J gave up 0 bases, with 8 bases separating them. The germline V gene has CDR1 SGHVS and CDR2 FQNEAQ. The CDR3 has 14 residues. CDR3 residues: CASSVGSAKNIQYF. CDR3 nucleotide sequence: TGTGCCAGCAGCGTCGGATCAGCCAAAAACATTCAGTACTTC.

The chain recombines TRBV30 with TRBJ2-7; perhaps TRBD1 as D (6 bases). This CDR3 contains 13 residues. Trimming cost V 0 bases and J 12 bases, with 18 bases left between them. CDR1 and CDR2 from the germline V gene are GTSNPN and SVGIG (reference sequence). In nucleotides, the CDR3 is TGTGCCTGGAGTGTAAGGCAGGGGACCTTCCTGTACTTC. Protein: CAWSVRQGTFLYF.

This clonotype appeared many times. The gene calls are TRBV20-1 and TRBJ2-3, with a weak D call TRBD1 (5 bases). The length of the CDR3 is 14 residues. V was trimmed by 2 bases and J by 4 bases, leaving 13 bases between them. The germline CDR1 and CDR2 sequences are DFQATT and SNEGSKA (reference sequence). This CDR3 is CSARITPRADTQYF. In nucleotides, the CDR3 is TGCAGTGCTAGAATTACGCCCAGGGCAGATACGCAGTATTTT.

Only a few counts were recorded for this clonotype. The chain uses TRBV20-1 and TRBJ2-2; TRBD2 aligns across 10 bases. The germline V gene encodes CDR1 DFQATT and CDR2 SNEGSKA (reference sequence). This CDR3 is 15 amino acids long. V gave up 0 bases and J gave up 6 bases; unmatched junction bases: 4. In DNA form, the CDR3 reads TGCAGTGCTAGAGATCCCAGCGGGAGGGCCGGGGAGCTGTTTTTT. Protein product: CSARDPSGRAGELFF.

This clonotype appeared a few times. The chain is built from TRBV12-3 or TRBV12-4 and TRBJ2-7; D is perhaps TRBD2 (7 bases). V dropped 9 bases and J dropped 5 bases, with 17 bases sitting between them. This CDR3 contains 13 residues. The CDR3 DNA follows: TGTGCCAGTCGTTGGGGCGGGGGCCACGAGCAGTACTTC. Translation: CASRWGGGHEQYF.

This clonotype showed up just a few times. The rearrangement links TRBV4-3 to TRBJ1-4; D is uncertain. V lost 0 bases, J lost 8 bases, and 7 bases lay in between. The germline V gene encodes CDR1 LGHNA and CDR2 YSLEER. This CDR3 comprises 13 residues. The CDR3 DNA is TGCGCCAGCAGCCAAGATGGGTACGAAAAACTGTTTTTT. Translation: CASSQDGYEKLFF.

The sample holds a few counts of this clonotype. The chain has TRBV7-2 and TRBJ1-2; D gene uncertain. CDR1 SGHTA and CDR2 FQGNSA come from the germline V gene. Trimming shortened V by 3 bases and J by 2 bases, and 13 bases separated the two germline ends. CDR3 length: 15 amino acids. The CDR3 reads CASSFAPSRNYGYTF. The CDR3 DNA reads TGTGCCAGCAGCTTCGCCCCAAGTAGGAACTATGGCTACACCTTC.

V usage is TRBV20-1 and J usage is TRBJ2-5; D is perhaps TRBD1 or TRBD2 (6 bases each). This CDR3 has 14 amino acids. Trimming stripped 5 bases from V and 5 bases from J, with 18 bases between. Germline lookup yields CDR1 DFQATT and CDR2 SNEGSKA (reference sequence). In DNA form, the CDR3 reads TGCAGTGCTGTAACAGGGAGAGGAGGGGAGACCCAGTACTTC. Its translation is CSAVTGRGGETQYF.

The chain uses TRBV6-1 and TRBJ2-1; D remains unclear. The CDR3 is 13 residues long. CDR1 and CDR2 (germline): MNHNS, SASEGT. V was clipped by 6 bases and J by 1 base, with 7 bases between them. CDR3 in amino acids: CASRGFSYNEQFF. The CDR3 nucleotides are TGTGCCAGCAGGGGTTTTTCCTACAATGAGCAGTTCTTC.

V gene TRBV15 combines with J gene TRBJ2-5; 7 bases are a match to TRBD2. V dropped 1 base and J dropped 5; count of bases not matched to a gene: 7. The CDR3 sequence is 15 residues long. The germline gives CDR1 LNHNV, CDR2 YYDKDF (reference sequence). The CDR3: CATSRGSGEVETQYF. In nucleotides, the CDR3 is TGTGCCACCAGCAGAGGCAGCGGGGAGGTGGAGACCCAGTACTTC.

This clonotype was detected only a few times. The chain is built from TRBV27 and TRBJ1-6, with D perhaps matching TRBD1 (5 bases). The CDR3 is 13 residues long. V lost 4 bases to trimming and J lost 10 bases, with 11 bases between them. Germline V gives CDR1 MNHEY, CDR2 SMNVEV (reference sequence). The CDR3 nucleotides are TGTGCCAGCAGTTCCAGGGTGGGCTCACCCCTCCACTTT. Translation gives CASSSRVGSPLHF.

This clonotype was counted a few times. The chain has TRBV7-2 and TRBJ2-7; perhaps TRBD1 as D (6 bases). Trimming shortened V by 5 bases and J by 3 bases, and 17 bases separated the two germline ends. The CDR3 is 15 residues long. Germline assignment: CDR1 SGHTA and CDR2 FQGNSA. The CDR3 nucleotides are TGTGCCAGCAGCCCTCGGGCAGGGGCCTACTACGAGCAGTACTTC. This translates into CASSPRAGAYYEQYF.